A selection of T cell receptor beta chains follows, all from one sample in a study of CD8 T cells in Susac syndrome. TCRdb itself ran the immunoSEQ multiplex PCR reads through MiXCR, one entry per CDR3 protein. The sample contains 150,000 to 200,000 distinct CDR3 sequences, about 95% of which appear only once. The sample consisted of CD4+ T cells from PBMCs. The receptor source for this set is a human donor in good health. Both conserved end residues are part of each CDR3. Each record gives: CDR3 DNA, CDR3 protein, clone size, V gene, J gene, D gene. The D gene is left open where the match is weak. Clone size is shown for a subset of rows, as once, few, many or a class of expanded clone.

DNA: TGCAGCGGGAGCGGACAGGGGGCCCGGGGTGAGCAGTTCTTC; CDR3: CSGSGQGARGEQFF; size: -; V: TRBV29-1; J: TRBJ2-1; D: TRBD1
DNA: TGTGCCATCAGTGATGACAGGGAAGAGACCCAGTACTTC; CDR3: CAISDDREETQYF; size: -; V: TRBV10-3; J: TRBJ2-5; D: TRBD1
DNA: TGTGCCAGCAGTCAGGGTGAAGGCTACACCTTC; CDR3: CASSQGEGYTF; size: -; V: TRBV6-6; J: TRBJ1-2; D: -
DNA: TGTGCCAGCAGCCCGACCGGGACAGGGGATGAGACCCAGTACTTC; CDR3: CASSPTGTGDETQYF; size: -; V: TRBV4-2; J: TRBJ2-5; D: TRBD1
DNA: TGTGCCAGCAGCTCCGGGACTATACACAATGAGCAGTTCTTC; CDR3: CASSSGTIHNEQFF; size: -; V: TRBV7-3; J: TRBJ2-1; D: TRBD2
DNA: TGTGCCTGGACCCGACAGGGTAACTATGGCTACACCTTC; CDR3: CAWTRQGNYGYTF; size: once; V: TRBV30; J: TRBJ1-2; D: TRBD1
DNA: TGCAGTGCGACGATTGGGGGGAACACTGAAGCTTTCTTT; CDR3: CSATIGGNTEAFF; size: -; V: TRBV20-1; J: TRBJ1-1; D: -
DNA: TGTGCCAGCGGGAAGCAGCTCACAGATACGCAGTATTTT; CDR3: CASGKQLTDTQYF; size: -; V: TRBV3-1; J: TRBJ2-3; D: -
DNA: TGTGCCAGCAGCCCCCATCGAGGGACGGACTACCAAGAGACCCAGTACTTC; CDR3: CASSPHRGTDYQETQYF; size: -; V: TRBV14; J: TRBJ2-5; D: -
DNA: TGTGCCAGCACTCGGACAGGGGAAGAGACCCAGTACTTC; CDR3: CASTRTGEETQYF; size: once; V: TRBV6-2/TRBV6-3; J: TRBJ2-5; D: TRBD1
DNA: TGCGCCAGCACACTGGGACAGCGCGCAGATACGCAGTATTTT; CDR3: CASTLGQRADTQYF; size: -; V: TRBV5-1; J: TRBJ2-3; D: TRBD1
DNA: TGTGCCAGCAGTCCCGAGACAGGGCTAACTGAAGCTTTCTTT; CDR3: CASSPETGLTEAFF; size: -; V: TRBV2; J: TRBJ1-1; D: TRBD1
DNA: TGTGCCAGCAGCTTTTGGACTGGTCAAATTGAGCAGTTCTTC; CDR3: CASSFWTGQIEQFF; size: -; V: TRBV5-4; J: TRBJ2-1; D: -
DNA: TGTGCCAGCTCACGACAGGGGCGAAATGAGCAGTTCTTC; CDR3: CASSRQGRNEQFF; size: -; V: TRBV18; J: TRBJ2-1; D: TRBD1
DNA: TGCGCCAGCAGCCAAGAACAGTACAATGAGCAGTTCTTC; CDR3: CASSQEQYNEQFF; size: -; V: TRBV4-3; J: TRBJ2-1; D: -
DNA: TGTGCCAGCAAGGCAGGGGGCTCCTCCTATAATTCACCCCTCCACTTT; CDR3: CASKAGGSSYNSPLHF; size: once; V: TRBV12-3/TRBV12-4; J: TRBJ1-6; D: TRBD1
DNA: TGTGCCAGCACCACCCCGGGCTCCTACGAGCAGTACTTC; CDR3: CASTTPGSYEQYF; size: -; V: TRBV6-5; J: TRBJ2-7; D: -
DNA: TGTGCCAGCAGTTTTTCAGGGCAGACAGGGGTAAGGTACGAGCAGTACTTC; CDR3: CASSFSGQTGVRYEQYF; size: once; V: TRBV12-3/TRBV12-4; J: TRBJ2-7; D: TRBD1